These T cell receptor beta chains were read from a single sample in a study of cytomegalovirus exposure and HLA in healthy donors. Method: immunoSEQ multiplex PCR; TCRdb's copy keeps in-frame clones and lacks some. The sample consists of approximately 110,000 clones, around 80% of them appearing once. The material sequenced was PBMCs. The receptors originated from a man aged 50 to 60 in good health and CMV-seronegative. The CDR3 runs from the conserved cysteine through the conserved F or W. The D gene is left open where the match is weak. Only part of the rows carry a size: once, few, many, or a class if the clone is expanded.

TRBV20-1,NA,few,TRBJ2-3,TGCAGTGCTCAGGGCTTAGATACGCAGTATTTT,CSAQGLDTQYF
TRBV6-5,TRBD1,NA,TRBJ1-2,TGTGCCAGCAGCCCGGGGGACAGGGGGCGAGGCTACACCTTC,CASSPGDRGRGYTF
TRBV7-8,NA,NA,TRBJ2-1,TGTGCCAGCAGCTTAACCGGGGATGAGCAGTTCTTC,CASSLTGDEQFF
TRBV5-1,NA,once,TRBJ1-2,TGCGCCAGCAGCTTGTCACCGGCAGGGCTTGACTATGGCTACACCTTC,CASSLSPAGLDYGYTF
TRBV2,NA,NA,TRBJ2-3,TGTGCCAGCAGGCGACGGGGGATCGGCACAGATACGCAGTATTTT,CASRRRGIGTDTQYF
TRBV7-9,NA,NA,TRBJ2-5,TGTGCCAGCAGCTGGGGTGACAGCCAAGAGACCCAGTACTTC,CASSWGDSQETQYF
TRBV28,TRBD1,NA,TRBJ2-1,TGTGCCAGCAGCCCTCCTCCGACAGGGTACTACAATGAGCAGTTCTTC,CASSPPPTGYYNEQFF
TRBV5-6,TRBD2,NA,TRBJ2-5,TGTGCCAGCAGCTTGGCACTAGCGGGCCCTAACCAAGAGACCCAGTACTTC,CASSLALAGPNQETQYF
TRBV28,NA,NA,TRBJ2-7,TGTGCCAGCAGCTACCCCCTAACAGGGTCAAACTCCTACGAGCAGTACTTC,CASSYPLTGSNSYEQYF
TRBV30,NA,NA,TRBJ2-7,TGTGCCTGGAATTTGGAGCGGACCTACGAGCAGTACTTC,CAWNLERTYEQYF
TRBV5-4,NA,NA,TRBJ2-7,TGTGCCAGCAGCTTGGATCCGGGGTCCGAGCAGTACTTC,CASSLDPGSEQYF
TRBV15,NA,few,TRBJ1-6,TGTGCCACCAGCAGAGGAGGGTATCTGGATTCACCCCTCCACTTT,CATSRGGYLDSPLHF